This TCR beta chain came from a study of blood T cell repertoires in COVID-19. Germline assignment: CDR1 SGHDN and CDR2 FVKESK. The CDR3 contains 14 residues. With 3 bases removed from V and 5 bases from J, the gap between germline ends came to 13 bases. Libraries were prepared by immunoSEQ multiplex PCR; TCRdb keeps only in-frame clonotypes and omits some of them. This repertoire shows approximately 470,000 clones, roughly 85% found once; its top ten account for roughly 3.2%. The receptor was isolated from a human donor in a cohort sampled during active COVID-19. The source material was peripheral blood. The V gene is TRBV14, the J gene TRBJ1-2; tentatively, D is TRBD1 (5 bases). The CDR3 nucleotides are TGTGCCAGCAGCCAGGGGGGTGTGATGTATGGCTACACCTTC. Protein product: CASSQGGVMYGYTF.